A single sample gave rise to the 18 T cell receptor beta chains below, sequenced in a study of T cell changes during pregnancy in multiple sclerosis. Assay used: immunoSEQ multiplex PCR; TCRdb lists only in-frame clones, some missing. There are tens of thousands of clones in the sample; 94% occur only once, and 1.5% to 2% lies in the top ten. The starting material was peripheral blood, obtained after pregnancy. All receptors derive from a female donor in good health, enrolled as a control in a pregnancy study.

The J gene is TRBJ1-5, the V gene TRBV11-2; TRBD1 matches at 7 bases. Germline lookup yields CDR1 SGHAT and CDR2 FQNNGV. V lost 1 base, J lost 4 bases, and 7 bases stayed unmatched. The CDR3 consists of 16 residues. In DNA, the CDR3 is TGTGCCAGCAGCTTAGCAGGGGGGATTCGGAATCAGCCCCAGCATTTT. Amino acids: CASSLAGGIRNQPQHF. The whole variable domain, filled in from reference TRBV11-2 and TRBJ1-5, reads EAGVAQSPRYKIIEKRQSVAFWCNPISGHATLYWYQQILGQGPKLLIQFQNNGVVDDSQLPKDRFSAERLKGVDSTLKIQPAKLEDSAVYLCASSLAGGIRNQPQHFGDGTRLSIL.

This clone was detected once. The J gene is TRBJ2-2, the V gene TRBV30, with TRBD1 as a possible D gene (6 bases). Germline values: CDR1 GTSNPN, CDR2 SVGIG (reference sequence). The CDR3 has 14 amino acids. The germline V and J ends were trimmed by 5 bases and 0 bases, with 10 bases remaining between them. The CDR3 loop reads CAWQGHANTGELFF. DNA for the CDR3: TGTGCCTGGCAGGGACACGCGAACACCGGGGAGCTGTTTTTT. Variable domain in full (rest from reference TRBV30 and TRBJ2-2): SQTIHQWPATLVQPVGSPLSLECTVEGTSNPNLYWYRQAAGRGLQLLFYSVGIGQISSEVPQNLSASRPQDRQFILSSKKLLLSDSGFYLCAWQGHANTGELFFGEGSRLTVL.

This rearrangement joins TRBV5-4 to TRBJ2-1, with D possibly matching TRBD1 (6 bases). Germline loops: CDR1 SGHNT, CDR2 YYREEE (reference sequence). Trimming shortened V by 5 bases and J by 6 bases, and 12 bases separated the two germline ends. This CDR3 region has 13 residues. DNA of the CDR3: TGTGCCAGCAGACCACAAGGGGGCAATGAGCAGTTCTTC. Translation: CASRPQGGNEQFF.

Points on this clone: One end of the junction fails to match germline, which may point to a read error. The chain carries TRBV7-7 and TRBJ2-5; 9 nucleotides agree with TRBD1. Germline CDR1 SSHAT, CDR2 FNYEAQ (reference sequence). This CDR3 contains 14 residues. CDR3 loop: CASSLQGAQETQYF. CDR3 nucleotide sequence: TGTGCTAGCAGCCTACAGGGGGCACAAGAGACCCAGTACTTC.

This clone was detected a few times. This chain links TRBV10-3 with TRBJ1-1; D unresolved. V lost 3 bases to trimming and J lost 5 bases, with 10 bases between them. This CDR3 contains 13 residues. The V gene's germline CDR1 is ENHRY and CDR2 SYGVKD. As DNA, the CDR3 is TGTGCCATCAGTGAAACGGGAGGGACTGAAGCTTTCTTT. It codes for CAISETGGTEAFF.

This clone was found a few times. J is TRBJ2-7 and V is TRBV2; 7 bases line up with TRBD2. J gave up 5 bases and V 11 bases, and 6 bases lay outside the gene matches. The CDR3 runs 11 residues. Per germline, CDR1 SNHLY and CDR2 FYNNEI. CDR3 sequence reads: CAGRVEHEQYF. CDR3 DNA: TGTGCCGGGAGGGTCGAACACGAGCAGTACTTC.

This clone was picked up one time. This rearrangement joins TRBV11-1 to TRBJ1-5, with 7 bases aligning to TRBD1. This CDR3 spans 13 amino acids. Trimming at V came to 5 bases and at J to 4 bases, leaving 2 bases not matched to a gene. Germline values: CDR1 SGHAT, CDR2 FQDESV (reference sequence). CDR3: CASSQGGNQPQHF. The CDR3 bases are TGTGCCAGCAGCCAGGGGGGAAATCAGCCCCAGCATTTT.

This clone occurred a few times. V usage is TRBV21-1 and J usage is TRBJ1-5; the D call of TRBD1 is as the table states it, not checked on the DNA. TRBV21-1 is a pseudogene locus. The CDR3 runs 12 residues. The CDR3 here is CARKGDHQPQHF. Here the CDR3 DNA reads TGTGCCAGGAAGGGGGATCATCAGCCCCAGCATTTT.

The CDR3 bases are TGTGCCACCACCTCCCAGGGTGGCTACACCTTC. This translates into CATTSQGGYTF. The chain couples TRBV6-1 to TRBJ1-2; D is perhaps TRBD1 (5 bases). The CDR3 has 11 amino acids. Germline CDR1 is MNHNS and CDR2 is SASEGT. Trimming removed 10 bases at V and 7 bases at J, with 13 bases between.

The chain has TRBV7-9 and TRBJ2-7; D ambiguous. From germline, CDR1 is SEHNR and CDR2 FQNEAQ (reference sequence). This CDR3 contains 11 residues. V was clipped by 3 bases and J by 5 bases, with 5 bases between them. Written as DNA, the CDR3 is TGTGCCAGCAGCTTCAGGAACGAGCAGTACTTC. Residues: CASSFRNEQYF.

V is TRBV6-6 and J is TRBJ2-7, with D perhaps TRBD1 (6 bases). Germline CDR1 MNHNY, CDR2 SVGAGI (reference sequence). V dropped 0 bases and J dropped 3 bases, with 9 bases sitting between them. There are 14 residues in the CDR3. The CDR3, as DNA: TGTGCCAGCAGTTACTCTGACAGGTTCTACGAGCAGTACTTC. This translates into CASSYSDRFYEQYF.

This chain uses TRBV9 with TRBJ2-3; 9 nucleotides line up with TRBD1. In germline, CDR1 is SGDLS, CDR2 YYNGEE. Losses at the gene ends were 0 bases for V and 1 base for J; bases not matched to a gene: 3. CDR3 length equals 16 residues. DNA for the CDR3: TGTGCCAGCAGCGTAGTACAGGGGGCGGGCACAGATACGCAGTATTTT. Protein: CASSVVQGAGTDTQYF. Full variable domain (rest looked up from reference TRBV9 and TRBJ2-3): DSGVTQTPKHLITATGQRVTLRCSPRSGDLSVYWYQQSLDQGLQFLIQYYNGEERAKGNILERFSAQQFPDLHSELNLSSLELGDSALYFCASSVVQGAGTDTQYFGPGTRLTVL.

The chain is built from TRBV28 and TRBJ1-3, with D unresolved. The germline CDR1 and CDR2 sequences are MDHEN and SYDVKM. CDR3 length equals 15 residues. V was pared by 6 bases and J by 2 bases, with 14 bases between. CDR3 sequence (DNA): TGTGCCAGCAGCTCTCGGACGGGGACTGGAAACACCATATATTTT. Protein sequence: CASSSRTGTGNTIYF. Based on the CDR3 plus reference TRBV28 and TRBJ1-3, the full variable domain is DVKVTQSSRYLVKRTGEKVFLECVQDMDHENMFWYRQDPGLGLRLIYFSYDVKMKEKGDIPEGYSVSREKKERFSLILESASTNQTSMYLCASSSRTGTGNTIYFGEGSWLTVV.

The J gene is TRBJ2-2, the V gene TRBV13, with D possibly TRBD2 on 5 matching bases. Trimming removed 1 base at V and 15 bases at J, with 12 bases between. Per the germline V gene, CDR1 is PRHDT and CDR2 is FYEKMQ (reference sequence). The CDR3 is 12 amino acids. CDR3 coding DNA: TGTGCCAGCAGCTTAGAAGAGGGATTGATGTTTTTT. This encodes CASSLEEGLMFF.

The rearrangement joins TRBV28 to TRBJ2-7; 7 bases are shared with TRBD2. This CDR3 contains 13 residues. The germline V gene encodes CDR1 MDHEN and CDR2 SYDVKM. V shed 9 bases, J shed 2 bases, and the junction held 7 bases outside the gene matches. The CDR3 DNA follows: TGTGCCAGTAGGGGACTACCACCCTACGAGCAGTACTTC. This encodes CASRGLPPYEQYF.

This clone was seen once. The chain joins TRBV6-6 to TRBJ1-2; a possible D gene is TRBD1 (5 bases). Germline CDR1 reads MNHNY; CDR2 reads SVGAGI (reference sequence). V lost 5 bases to trimming and J lost 4 bases, with 11 bases between them. The CDR3 sequence is 13 residues long. The CDR3: CASSQGVGYGYTF. For the CDR3, the DNA is TGTGCCAGCAGTCAAGGGGTCGGCTATGGCTACACCTTC.

This clone is a singleton in its sample. The chain uses TRBV6-1 and TRBJ1-5; D is ambiguous. The germline gives CDR1 MNHNS, CDR2 SASEGT. Trimming cost V 4 bases and J 2 bases, with 12 bases left between them. This CDR3 is 15 amino acids long. CDR3 nucleotides: TGTGCCAGCAGTGTCGAGGAGGGCGGCAATCAGCCCCAGCATTTT. Translated, it gives CASSVEEGGNQPQHF.

J is TRBJ2-5 and V is TRBV11-2; D not certain. The germline gives CDR1 SGHAT, CDR2 FQNNGV. Deletions cut 1 base from V and 4 bases from J, with 10 bases between. The CDR3 consists of 14 residues. The DNA of the CDR3 is TGTGCCAGCAGCTTAGGGCCTGGGCCAGAGACCCAGTACTTC. The encoded protein is CASSLGPGPETQYF.